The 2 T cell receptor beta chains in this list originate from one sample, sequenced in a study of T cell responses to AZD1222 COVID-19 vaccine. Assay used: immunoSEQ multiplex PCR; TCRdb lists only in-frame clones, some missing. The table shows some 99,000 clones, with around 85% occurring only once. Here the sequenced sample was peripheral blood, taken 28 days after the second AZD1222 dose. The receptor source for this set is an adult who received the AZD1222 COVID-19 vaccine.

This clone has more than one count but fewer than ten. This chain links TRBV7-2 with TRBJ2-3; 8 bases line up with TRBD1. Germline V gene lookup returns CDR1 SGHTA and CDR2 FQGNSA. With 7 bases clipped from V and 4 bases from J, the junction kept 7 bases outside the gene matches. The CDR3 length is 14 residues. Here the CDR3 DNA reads TGTGCCAGCACCTCGGACAGGGCCTCAGATACGCAGTATTTT. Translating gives CASTSDRASDTQYF.

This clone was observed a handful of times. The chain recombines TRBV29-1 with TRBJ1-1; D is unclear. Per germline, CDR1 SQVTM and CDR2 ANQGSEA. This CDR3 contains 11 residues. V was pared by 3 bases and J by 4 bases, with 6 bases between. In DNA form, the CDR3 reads TGCAGCGTTGAGGTTGGCACTGAAGCTTTCTTT. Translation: CSVEVGTEAFF.